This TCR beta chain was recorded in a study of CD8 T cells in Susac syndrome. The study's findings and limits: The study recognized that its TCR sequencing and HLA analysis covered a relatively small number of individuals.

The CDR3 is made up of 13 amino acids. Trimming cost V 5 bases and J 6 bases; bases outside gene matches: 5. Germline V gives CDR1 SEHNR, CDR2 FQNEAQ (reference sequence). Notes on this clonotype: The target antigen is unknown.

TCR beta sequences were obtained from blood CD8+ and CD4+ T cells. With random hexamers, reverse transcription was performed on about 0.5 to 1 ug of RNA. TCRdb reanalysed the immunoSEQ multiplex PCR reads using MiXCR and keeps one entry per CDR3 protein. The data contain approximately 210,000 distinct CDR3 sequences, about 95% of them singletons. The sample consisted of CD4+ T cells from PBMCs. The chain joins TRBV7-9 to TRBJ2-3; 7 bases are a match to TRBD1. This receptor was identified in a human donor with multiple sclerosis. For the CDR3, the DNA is TGTGCCAGCAGCCATGGACAGGCGGATACGCAGTATTTT. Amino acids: CASSHGQADTQYF.